The text below deals with one T cell receptor beta chain. Its cognate antigen has yet to be identified. Nothing much larger sits one base from this clone, and base qualities are not available. The cohort was made up of approximately 670 healthy bone marrow donors. Cohort members were all nominally healthy when sampled, although unrecorded immune exposures were likely present. The donor tested CMV seronegative and was one of the 352 seronegative cohort members. Every donor gave a peripheral blood sample, and the peripheral blood mononuclear cells from that sample were used for TCR beta sequencing. Genomic DNA extraction from the blood cell samples was performed with the Qiagen DNeasy Blood Extraction Kit. Germline trimming amounts to 4 bases on V and 2 bases on J, with 9 as the count of junction bases outside the gene matches. The germline V gene provides CDR1 SGHRS and CDR2 YFSETQ. Its CDR3 holds 16 amino acids, cysteine through phenylalanine. CDR3 DNA is the only sequence kept; it has 48 bases, read in frame from the first base.

Libraries were built with the immunoSEQ multiplex PCR assay. For the multiplex PCR, a mixture combining 60 forward primers for TCR Vbeta segments and 13 reverse primers for TCR Jbeta segments was used. A multiplex PCR assay on genomic DNA amplified the CDR3 region of rearranged TCR beta genes. On the Illumina HiSeq System, the amplified TCR beta libraries were sequenced as 87-base-pair reads. As for the authors' bioinformatics: A later analysis tallied some 79 million unique TCR beta chains across the 666 repertoires, and around 9.9 million of those chains were shared by two or more donors. A nearest-neighbor algorithm error-corrected the raw reads and collapsed the reads into unique sequences, merging closely related sequences to remove PCR and sequencing errors. CDR3 sequences were aligned to IMGT reference sequences to assign V, D and J gene segments. Each retained sequence needed at least a six-nucleotide match to both a V gene segment and a J gene segment. Rearrangements were called productive when the CDR3 lacked stop codons and stayed in frame with V and J; all others were non-productive. CDR3 was defined by IMGT convention, running from the second conserved V-encoded cysteine to the conserved J-encoded phenylalanine. Sequences without an unambiguous match to a single V gene segment were excluded from the earlier analysis of almost 600 of the donors. In an earlier analysis of approximately 560 of the donors, a V segment was called functional when productive rearrangements were above 56.7%, and segregating when the standard deviation between donors exceeded 5%. A statistical classification framework was built for diagnosing cytomegalovirus status from the catalog of TCR beta chain sequences. V and J gene assignment, in a later analysis, came from comparing TCR nucleotide sequences with IMGT/GENE-DB human TR gene sequences. Using the TCRdist pipeline, a later analysis assigned CDR3 sequences along with most-parsimonious VDJ recombination scenarios. In a later analysis, each TCR beta chain was defined by its CDR3 amino acid sequence together with its V-gene family, and reads without a unique V-gene family were excluded. A later analysis removed several hundred highly shared, low-generation-probability nucleotide sequences to deal with suspected cross-contamination and a sequencing artifact. For each public chain, a later analysis derived a clonal expansion index from normalized ranks of inferred template counts within each repertoire. In a later analysis, generation probabilities were computed with a VDJ recombination model fitted to out-of-frame rearrangements, and the resulting probabilities were checked against IGoR. In a later analysis, hypergeometric tests were used to score TCR-TCR, TCR-HLA and TCR-CMV co-occurrence, with a repertoire-size bias correction applied to TCR pairs. False discovery rates were estimated in a later analysis by permuting HLA or CMV assignments 20 times. A later analysis grouped co-occurring TCRs with DBSCAN, adding TCRdist sequence similarity when clustering within HLA-allele-positive subsets. Repertoires with fewer than 30,000 or more than 120,000 public chains were left out of co-occurrence clustering, as were about 5 repertoires with anomalous nucleotide sharing. Held by TCRdb, this immuneACCESS table contains in-frame sequences only and omits some clones. Under half of the omission traces to an unresolved V gene where checked; the cause of the rest is unknown. V, J and clone size reflect that table, while D and trimming were determined from the DNA. Across this sample there are over 150,000 clones, with over 80% seen only once. More than 1% of the sample rests with the top ten.

This sample is drawn from a study of cytomegalovirus exposure and HLA in healthy donors (dated by TCRdb to 2015 to 2018). About the investigation overall: According to an earlier analysis of 587 of the donors, 150 million to 200 million T cells yielded 95 million to 140 million unique TCR beta sequences and approximately 300 Gb of sequence data. In an earlier analysis of 587 of the donors, high-throughput TCR beta sequencing was used to judge whether each TCR beta V gene segment behaved as functional or pseudogenic. In addition to the first cohort of 650 to 800 subjects, a separate validation cohort of approximately 130 different subjects was used. Among 398 genotyped donors of the cohort, an average of roughly 240,000 unique TCR beta nucleotide sequences were sequenced per donor, roughly 18% of them non-productive. The later analysis used no new phenotypic data to find candidate immune exposures, relying instead on TCR beta sequences and their occurrence across donors. A later analysis re-examined previously published TCR beta repertoires from more than 600 donors and added high-resolution HLA genotyping to investigate patterns of TCR occurrence. Typing coverage differed by locus: A, B, C, DRB1 and DQB1 were typed in roughly 629-630 donors, DQA1 in 522, DPA1 in 600 to 610, and DPB1 in roughly 470. The study used immunosequencing to profile the T cell repertoires of approximately 630 subjects and linked those repertoires to cytomegalovirus serostatus. The study combined high-throughput TCR immunosequencing, statistical association of individual TCRs with disease status, and machine learning to predict cytomegalovirus infection status. Both class I and class II loci were covered by HLA typing, at four-digit resolution. An early release covering roughly 600 HLA-typed donors comprised roughly 300 gigabases of sequencing data and around 80 million unique TCR sequences. Donor age, sex, ethnicity and CMV serostatus were collected together with the repertoire data. All discovery cohort repertoires had been generated on a single sequencing platform. Of the roughly 400 genotyped donors, roughly 80% fell in the genetic ancestry cluster associated with self-reported Caucasian donors. Four to six DR-DQ haplotypes were handled as single units for association and clustering, since linkage in the cohort was strong. A later genetic analysis took genome-wide SNP genotypes for about three fifths of the 666 donors and used that subset as a discovery cohort. The study aimed to test whether cataloging public T cell receptors could reveal signatures of past pathogen exposure.

Study-wide conclusions, independent of this receptor: The classifier was reported to diagnose cytomegalovirus status with high specificity and sensitivity in both the original and validation cohorts. A later genetic analysis reported fewer N-insertions in productive TCRs among donors in an Asian-associated ancestry cluster than the approximately 700-donor mean. Most TCR sequences were observed very rarely across donors, whereas some public TCRs were present in many individuals. In a later analysis, most CMV-associated TCR beta chains were found to appear HLA-restricted, with HLA associations seemingly driven largely by CMV exposure. A further reported finding was that TCR beta sequences accurately predicted the HLA-A and HLA-B alleles for most subjects in the first cohort. Three of the identified cytomegalovirus-associated TCR beta chains were confirmed in vitro to be specific for cytomegalovirus antigens. In an earlier analysis of around 600 of the donors, most TCR beta V segments appeared in productive rearrangements about 90% or about 30% of the time, broadly matching IMGT annotations. In a later analysis, HLA-associated TCR beta chains showed more clonal expansion and lower generation probabilities than non-associated chains that were equally common. Linkage disequilibrium might explain the correlated functional status among segregating V segments, but an unknown experimental factor could not be ruled out. V-gene and J-gene trimming of TCR beta chains was associated with a missense DCLRE1C variant in a later genetic analysis, and the association was replicated in an independent cohort. It was suggested by the authors that the approach could potentially be generalized to other disease states and immunological phenotypes. In a later analysis, more than 15,000 TCR beta sequences were associated with specific HLA alleles at a false discovery rate of 0.05. This cohort had only TCR beta chains sequenced, and the lack of alpha or paired-chain data limited which features could be detected. According to a later analysis, TCR association rates differed among HLA loci, with DRB1 alleles showing the most associated TCRs and HLA-C alleles showing the fewest. Some IMGT-functional V segments, including TRBV6-2 and TRBV6-3, could not be distinguished by the 87-base-pair reads and were therefore excluded. The sequencing pipeline was judged likely to have produced a cluster of highly shared sequence variants as a technical artifact. When HLA alleles, especially DR and DQ, strongly co-occurred, attributing TCR associations to individual alleles was difficult. According to a later analysis, parvovirus B19, influenza, CMV and Epstein-Barr virus appeared linked to several top co-occurrence clusters. CMV serostatus was the only immune exposure information available for the cohort. Roughly uniform sequencing depth across donors was assumed in presence/absence analyses, although this assumption may not hold. HLA typing was unavailable for some donors at each locus, so association tests used only the typed subset. In the study, 150 to 200 TCR beta chains were listed as associated with cytomegalovirus. The earlier analysis of approximately 540 of the donors excluded around 17 rarely observed V segments, including chromosome 9 orphons, because counts were too low.

This receptor was obtained from a boy aged 2 to 10 in good health and CMV-seronegative. Material for sequencing was PBMCs. The chain links TRBV5-1 with TRBJ2-1; TRBD1 lines up with 7 middle nucleotides. CDR3 reads: CASSAIDRVPYNEQFF. The sequence in DNA is TGCGCCAGCAGCGCTATCGACAGGGTGCCCTACAATGAGCAGTTCTTC.